One sample yielded the 12 T cell receptor beta chains listed below, sequenced in a study of blood T cell repertoires in COVID-19. Measured with immunoSEQ multiplex PCR; TCRdb has only the in-frame clones, and not every one. Altogether some 200,000 clones are present, about nine tenths being singletons, with the ten largest covering around 3.5%. The sequencing input was PBMCs or T cells enriched from blood (not recorded which). These TCRs come from a woman aged 40 to 50 with acute COVID-19.

The chain links TRBV10-2 to TRBJ2-3, with D maybe TRBD2 (6 bases). V was trimmed by 2 bases and J by 3 bases, leaving 12 bases between them. The CDR3 runs 15 residues. From germline, CDR1 is WSHSY and CDR2 SAAADI. CDR3 coding DNA: TGCGCCAGCAGTGAGGGCGGGGATATGACAGATACGCAGTATTTT. It encodes CASSEGGDMTDTQYF.

V usage is TRBV3-1 (or the pseudogene TRBV3-2) and J usage is TRBJ2-4; D possibly corresponds to TRBD1 (6 bases). Germline V gene data show CDR1 as LGHDT and CDR2 as YNNKEL (reference sequence). Trimming removed 3 bases at V and 15 bases at J, with 15 bases between. This CDR3 comprises 12 residues. CDR3 residues: CASSHLGAPPYF. The CDR3 DNA sequence: TGTGCCAGCAGCCACCTGGGGGCCCCTCCGTACTTC.

V usage is TRBV2 and J usage is TRBJ2-1; TRBD2 aligns across 8 bases. Germline V gene sequence: CDR1 SNHLY, CDR2 FYNNEI. After removal of 6 bases from V and 3 bases from J, the junction contained 16 bases not matched to a gene. The CDR3 is 18 residues long. CDR3 amino acids: CASRGSNRPGGRYNEQFF. The CDR3 DNA sequence: TGTGCCAGCAGAGGCTCAAACCGACCGGGGGGGCGCTACAATGAGCAGTTCTTC.

The chain couples TRBV29-1 to TRBJ2-1; TRBD2 aligns across 10 bases. After removal of 4 bases from V and 9 bases from J, the junction contained 9 bases not matched to a gene. This CDR3 contains 14 residues. Per germline, CDR1 SQVTM and CDR2 ANQGSEA. The CDR3 DNA is TGCAGCGTTGCAGCGGGGGGGCGAGTTGGTGAGCAGTTCTTC. Protein: CSVAAGGRVGEQFF.

This chain connects TRBV5-1 to TRBJ2-2; 10 nucleotides line up with TRBD2. V shed 4 bases and J 4 bases; nucleotides not matched to a gene: 10. The CDR3 is made up of 17 amino acids. The germline V gene has CDR1 SGHRS and CDR2 YFSETQ. The CDR3 DNA reads as TGCGCCAGCAGCCCAGCTCCGCTAGCGGGGGTCACCGGGGAGCTGTTTTTT. Encoded protein: CASSPAPLAGVTGELFF. The full variable domain, in which reference TRBV5-1 and TRBJ2-2 provide the parts outside the CDR3, is KAGVTQTPRYLIKTRGQQVTLSCSPISGHRSVSWYQQTPGQGLQFLFEYFSETQRNKGNFPGRFSGRQFSNSRSEMNVSTLELGDSALYLCASSPAPLAGVTGELFFGEGSRLTVL.

This chain uses TRBV19 with TRBJ1-1; no clear D. The CDR3 length is 16 residues. Between the trimmed V and J ends, which lost 4 bases and 2 bases, there was a span of 17 bases. CDR1 and CDR2 from the germline V gene are LNHDA and SQIVND (reference sequence). The CDR3 here is CASSTLGDPLNTEAFF. The CDR3 DNA follows: TGTGCCAGTAGTACCCTCGGAGATCCCCTTAACACTGAAGCTTTCTTT.

The V and J genes are TRBV7-2 and TRBJ1-3, with TRBD1 matching 7 bases. The CDR3 runs 15 residues. CDR1 SGHTA and CDR2 FQGNSA come from the germline V gene. V lost 0 bases, J lost 4 bases, and 3 bases stayed unmatched. The CDR3 reads CASSLAEGAGNTIYF. Here the CDR3 DNA reads TGTGCCAGCAGCTTAGCCGAGGGGGCGGGAAACACCATATATTTT.

In this sample, this clone turned up once. The CDR3 region has the DNA TGTGCCAGCAGCTACCGGACAGGGGTCGTTAACACTGAAGCTTTCTTT. Amino acid sequence: CASSYRTGVVNTEAFF. The chain is built from TRBV7-2 and TRBJ1-1, with 9 bases that match TRBD1. The CDR3 is 16 amino acids. J was trimmed by 2 bases and V by 4 bases; bases with no gene match: 8. Germline CDR1 SGHTA, CDR2 FQGNSA.

In its sample, this clone was seen a few times. This rearrangement joins TRBV19 to TRBJ1-1; D might be TRBD1 (6 bases). V lost 6 bases and J 5 bases, leaving 7 bases between the germline ends. Per the germline V gene, CDR1 is LNHDA and CDR2 is SQIVND (reference sequence). The CDR3 is 11 residues long. The DNA of the CDR3 is TGTGCCAGTAGGAGGGGGACTGAAGCTTTCTTT. Its protein is CASRRGTEAFF.

The chain links TRBV5-6 to TRBJ2-3; 12 bases agree with TRBD2. CDR3 length: 16 residues. The ends lost 4 bases at V and 7 bases at J; junction bases unmatched: 10. CDR1 is SGHDT, CDR2 YYEEEE, per germline. The CDR3 loop reads CASSVSSGGALNTQYF. The CDR3 region has the DNA TGTGCCAGCAGCGTGTCTAGCGGGGGGGCCCTGAATACGCAGTATTTT.

This clone has only one observation. V gene TRBV5-5 combines with J gene TRBJ1-4; D perhaps matches TRBD1 (6 bases). This CDR3 contains 14 residues. Germline V gene lookup returns CDR1 SGHKS and CDR2 YYEKEE (reference sequence). Trimming left V 0 bases short and J 6 bases short, with 9 bases between. The DNA of the CDR3 is TGTGCCAGCAGCTTGGCAGGGGCTGATGAAAAACTGTTTTTT. This encodes CASSLAGADEKLFF.

This clone was seen just once. V usage is TRBV5-6 and J usage is TRBJ2-5; D is unclear. The length of the CDR3 is 12 residues. The germline V gene encodes CDR1 SGHDT and CDR2 YYEEEE. V was clipped by 4 bases and J by 7 bases, with 11 bases between them. DNA for the CDR3: TGTGCCAGCAGCCTCGTGACAATGACCCAGTACTTC. It specifies CASSLVTMTQYF.